This entry lists 19 T cell receptor beta chains sequenced from one sample in a study of OX40 agonist ivuxolimab in advanced cancers. Library construction relied on the immunoSEQ multiplex PCR assay. TCRdb stores this immuneACCESS table with in-frame sequences only. Part of the clones is absent; in the studies checked, under half of the shortfall reflects unresolved V genes, and no reason is known for the rest. This sample holds about 64,000 clones; around 93% were observed only once. Jointly, the top ten make up roughly 0.45% of the sample. The sample was CD4+ or CD8+ T cells sorted from blood, taken in a trial of the OX40 agonist ivuxolimab. The receptors were sampled from an adult with an advanced solid tumor such as melanoma, head and neck, liver or kidney cancer.

CDR3 in amino acids: CASSIQGASVQETQYF. CDR3 nucleotide sequence: TGTGCCAGCAGTATACAGGGTGCTTCAGTCCAAGAGACCCAGTACTTC. This chain joins TRBV11-2 and TRBJ2-5; D possibly corresponds to TRBD1 (6 bases). The CDR3 runs 16 residues. The V gene lost 6 bases and the J gene lost 1 base, with 18 bases spanning the gap. In germline, CDR1 is SGHAT, CDR2 FQNNGV.

This chain links TRBV7-9 with TRBJ2-5; 8 nucleotides match TRBD2. V gave up 5 bases and J gave up 4 bases; unmatched junction bases: 12. Germline assignment: CDR1 SEHNR and CDR2 FQNEAQ (reference sequence). This CDR3 contains 16 residues. The CDR3 here is CASSPLGGLAGETQYF. The DNA for the CDR3 is TGTGCCAGCAGCCCATTGGGGGGGCTAGCGGGAGAGACCCAGTACTTC.

The chain couples TRBV11-3 to TRBJ2-3, with D hard to call. CDR3 size: 13 residues. V lost 4 bases, J lost 1 base, and 6 bases lay in between. The germline gives CDR1 SGHNT, CDR2 YENEEA. CDR3 region: CASSYPGTDTQYF. The CDR3 DNA reads as TGTGCCAGCAGCTACCCTGGCACAGATACGCAGTATTTT.

The chain combines TRBV21-1 with TRBJ2-7; TRBD2, as called in the table, went unchecked against the DNA. TRBV21-1 is termed a pseudogene. The CDR3 totals 13 residues. The CDR3 region has the DNA TGTGCCAGCACCAAAAGAGAGGTAGCCGAGCAGTACTTC. Translating it yields CASTKREVAEQYF.

V is TRBV28 and J is TRBJ2-7; D may match TRBD1 or TRBD2 (5 bases each). Trimming stripped 6 bases from V and 2 bases from J, with 20 bases between. Germline lookup yields CDR1 MDHEN and CDR2 SYDVKM. The CDR3 is made up of 16 amino acids. CDR3 nucleotides: TGTGCCAGCAGCCTCGGCTGGGGAAGAGGGGCCTACGAGCAGTACTTC. It yields the protein CASSLGWGRGAYEQYF.

The chain has TRBV6-1 and TRBJ1-1; weak D call: TRBD1 (5 bases). V was pared by 3 bases and J by 0 bases, with 14 bases between. The CDR3 has 16 residues. CDR1 is MNHNS and CDR2 is SASEGT in the germline V gene. CDR3 sequence (DNA): TGTGCCAGCAGTGATAATGGGCGGGGCCTGAACACTGAAGCTTTCTTT. Translation: CASSDNGRGLNTEAFF.

For this clone: This sample includes further DNA sequences coding for the same CDR3. The chain employs TRBV5-4 and TRBJ2-1; the match to TRBD2 covers 11 bases. Germline V CDR1 and CDR2: SGHNT, YYREEE (reference sequence). The CDR3 extends over 15 amino acids. Losses at the gene ends were 1 base for V and 3 bases for J; bases not matched to a gene: 0. The CDR3 loop reads CASSLTSGSYNEQFF. Written as DNA, the CDR3 is TGTGCCAGCAGCTTGACTAGCGGGAGCTACAATGAGCAGTTCTTC.

This clone was seen more than once but under ten times. This chain connects TRBV28 to TRBJ1-1; 7 nucleotides match TRBD1. This CDR3 region has 12 residues. The germline CDR1 and CDR2 sequences are MDHEN and SYDVKM. CDR3 DNA sequence: TGTGCGGTGGCAGGGGGTGTCGCTGAAGCTTTCTTT. As protein: CAVAGGVAEAFF.

V is TRBV19 and J is TRBJ1-3; perhaps TRBD1 as D (5 bases). Germline V lookup: CDR1 LNHDA, CDR2 SQIVND (reference sequence). Trimming shortened V by 8 bases and J by 4 bases, and 27 bases separated the two germline ends. The CDR3 sequence is 18 residues long. The CDR3 here is CASAPGRAPEIGGNTIYF. DNA for the CDR3: TGTGCCAGTGCCCCTGGCAGGGCCCCTGAGATTGGGGGAAACACCATATATTTT.

The chain uses TRBV2 and TRBJ2-3; TRBD2 matches at 7 bases. The CDR3 has 14 amino acids. Unmatched junction bases numbered 4, after V lost 3 bases and J lost 4 bases. Germline CDR1 reads SNHLY; CDR2 reads FYNNEI. The CDR3 coding sequence is TGTGCCAGCAGTGAGGTGCTAGCGGCAGATACGCAGTATTTT. This gives the protein CASSEVLAADTQYF.

The rearrangement uses TRBV29-1 and TRBJ2-3, with no clear D. The CDR3 spans 11 residues. In germline, CDR1 is SQVTM, CDR2 ANQGSEA. Between the trimmed V and J ends, which lost 6 bases and 4 bases, there was a span of 8 bases. The CDR3 protein is CSVEIADTQYF. Written as DNA, the CDR3 is TGCAGCGTAGAGATCGCAGATACGCAGTATTTT.

The chain employs TRBV6-5 and TRBJ2-7, with no clear D. This CDR3 is built from 15 residues. Germline values: CDR1 MNHEY, CDR2 SVGAGI. Trimming removed 8 bases from V and 5 bases from J, with 22 bases in between. Here the CDR3 reads CASYRKLPSGHEQYF. The CDR3 DNA follows: TGTGCCAGCTATAGGAAACTACCTTCTGGCCACGAGCAGTACTTC.

This rearrangement joins TRBV27 to TRBJ1-5, with no clear D. The V gene's germline CDR1 is MNHEY and CDR2 SMNVEV (reference sequence). The V end lost 3 bases, the J end lost 5 bases, and 5 bases lay between the germline ends. The CDR3 contains 12 residues. CDR3: CASSFGDQPQHF. CDR3 DNA sequence: TGTGCCAGCAGTTTCGGGGATCAGCCCCAGCATTTT.

The rearrangement uses TRBV2 and TRBJ1-5; D is uncertain. Germline CDR1 is SNHLY and CDR2 is FYNNEI. This CDR3 is 14 amino acids long. Deletions cut 7 bases from V and 2 bases from J, with 12 bases between. DNA for the CDR3: TGTGCCAGCACCCCAGGATTGGGCAATCAGCCCCAGCATTTT. Translation gives CASTPGLGNQPQHF.

The CDR3 bases are TGTGCCAGCAGCTCCTCCGAGGTTCGGCAGTACTTC. This codes for CASSSSEVRQYF. This chain connects TRBV6-6 to TRBJ2-7; D not certain. From germline, CDR1 is MNHNY and CDR2 SVGAGI (reference sequence). The V and J ends lost 6 bases and 9 bases respectively, with 15 bases between them. The CDR3 is 12 amino acids.

The V and J genes are TRBV6-5 and TRBJ1-5; D remains ambiguous. The CDR3 extends over 15 amino acids. V lost 0 bases and J 1 base, leaving 7 bases between the germline ends. Germline V gene lookup returns CDR1 MNHEY and CDR2 SVGAGI. This chain's CDR3 is CASSYSFSSNQPQHF. CDR3 sequence (DNA): TGTGCCAGCAGTTACTCTTTTTCAAGCAATCAGCCCCAGCATTTT.

The chain employs TRBV21-1 and TRBJ2-7; the table's D call TRBD2 went unverified against the DNA. TRBV21-1 is recorded as a pseudogene. The CDR3 loop spans 16 amino acids. This CDR3 is CASSKEGGQGSDEQYF. DNA of the CDR3: TGTGCCAGCAGCAAAGAGGGGGGGCAGGGCTCGGACGAGCAGTACTTC.

This sequence joins TRBV10-3 and TRBJ1-1; maybe TRBD1 (6 bases). The CDR3 loop spans 14 amino acids. V was shortened by 7 bases and J by 2 bases, with 14 bases between the two germline ends. Germline CDR1 is ENHRY and CDR2 is SYGVKD. The CDR3 coding sequence is TGTGCCATCACCACCCCAGGGGAAAACACTGAAGCTTTCTTT. Residues: CAITTPGENTEAFF.

Regarding this clone: Other DNA sequences within the sample encode an identical CDR3. The chain recombines TRBV6-1 with TRBJ2-1; no definite D call. The CDR3 covers 13 residues. Germline CDR1 MNHNS, CDR2 SASEGT. V was shortened by 2 bases and J by 5 bases, with 7 bases between the two germline ends. The CDR3 is CASSETTNNEQFF. For the CDR3, the DNA is TGTGCCAGCAGTGAAACAACCAACAATGAGCAGTTCTTC.